The rows below give T cell receptor beta chains drawn from one sample of a study of brain metastases from non-small cell lung cancer. Generated by immunoSEQ multiplex PCR, the TCRdb table keeps only in-frame clones and is missing some. The sample holds around 190 clones; around nine tenths are singletons and the top ten take roughly an eighth. The sequenced sample consisted of tumor-adjacent normal tissue. These receptors all stem from a donor aged 40 or older with non-small cell lung cancer. Each CDR3 is given with its conserved first and last residue. Fields, in order: J gene, clone size, V gene, D gene, CDR3 protein, CDR3 DNA. The D gene is left open where the match is weak. Expanded clones get a size class; other rows say once, few or many, or leave the size out.

J: TRBJ2-1; size: NA; V: TRBV27; D: NA; CDR3: CASRGGYNEQFF; DNA: TGTGCCAGCAGGGGCGGCTACAATGAGCAGTTCTTC
J: TRBJ2-5; size: once; V: TRBV3-1/TRBV3-2; D: TRBD2; CDR3: CASSHGGTQETQYF; DNA: TGTGCCAGCAGCCACGGGGGGACCCAAGAGACCCAGTACTTC
J: TRBJ2-7; size: NA; V: TRBV7-9; D: TRBD2; CDR3: CASSLPRNSGSDEQYF; DNA: TGTGCCAGCAGCTTACCGAGAAATAGCGGGAGTGACGAGCAGTACTTC
J: TRBJ2-7; size: NA; V: TRBV19; D: NA; CDR3: CASSMQRSSYEQYF; DNA: TGTGCCAGTAGTATGCAGCGAAGCTCCTACGAGCAGTACTTC
J: TRBJ2-2; size: NA; V: TRBV6-5; D: NA; CDR3: CASARGRNTGELFF; DNA: TGTGCCAGCGCAAGGGGGAGGAACACCGGGGAGCTGTTTTTT
J: TRBJ1-6; size: few; V: TRBV27; D: NA; CDR3: CASGSGMGSPLHF; DNA: TGTGCCAGCGGCAGTGGGATGGGATCACCCCTCCACTTT
J: TRBJ1-2; size: NA; V: TRBV9; D: NA; CDR3: CASRRLYSRTYGYTF; DNA: TGTGCCAGCCGACGCTTGTACTCAAGGACCTATGGCTACACCTTC
J: TRBJ2-2; size: NA; V: TRBV19; D: TRBD1; CDR3: CASSYRGTGELFF; DNA: TGTGCCAGTAGTTACAGGGGCACCGGGGAGCTGTTTTTT